This T cell receptor beta chain was recorded in a study of blood T cell repertoires in COVID-19. As for the study in general: The study drew acute and convalescent COVID-19 samples from the United States, Italy and Spain.

Profiled with immunoSEQ multiplex PCR; TCRdb holds only in-frame clones, not every one. The table has some 210,000 clones, more than 75% seen once. Germline values: CDR1 MRHNA, CDR2 SNTAGT. V was pared by 5 bases and J by 5 bases, with 10 bases between. The CDR3 extends over 12 amino acids. The chain carries TRBV6-4 and TRBJ2-7; maybe TRBD1 (5 bases). The sequence derives from a man aged 25 to 45 with acute COVID-19. The sample was PBMCs or T cells enriched from blood (not recorded which). CDR3 in DNA: TGTGCCAGCAGTCGACAGACCCACGAGCAGTACTTC. It specifies CASSRQTHEQYF.